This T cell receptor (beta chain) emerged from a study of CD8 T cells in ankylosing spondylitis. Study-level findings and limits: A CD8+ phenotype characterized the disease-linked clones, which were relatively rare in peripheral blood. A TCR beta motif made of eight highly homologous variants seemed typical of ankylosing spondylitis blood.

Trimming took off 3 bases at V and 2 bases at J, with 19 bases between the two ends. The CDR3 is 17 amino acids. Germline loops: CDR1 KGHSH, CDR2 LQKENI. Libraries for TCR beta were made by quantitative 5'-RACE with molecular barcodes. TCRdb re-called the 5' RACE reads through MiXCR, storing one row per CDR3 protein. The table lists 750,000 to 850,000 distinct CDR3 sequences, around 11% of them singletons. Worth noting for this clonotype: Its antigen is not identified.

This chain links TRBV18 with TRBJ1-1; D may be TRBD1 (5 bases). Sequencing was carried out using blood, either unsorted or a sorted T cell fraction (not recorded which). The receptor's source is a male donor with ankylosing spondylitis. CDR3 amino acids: CASSPLAPTAVNTEAFF. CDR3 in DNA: TGTGCCAGCTCACCTCTCGCTCCGACAGCGGTAAACACTGAAGCTTTCTTT.